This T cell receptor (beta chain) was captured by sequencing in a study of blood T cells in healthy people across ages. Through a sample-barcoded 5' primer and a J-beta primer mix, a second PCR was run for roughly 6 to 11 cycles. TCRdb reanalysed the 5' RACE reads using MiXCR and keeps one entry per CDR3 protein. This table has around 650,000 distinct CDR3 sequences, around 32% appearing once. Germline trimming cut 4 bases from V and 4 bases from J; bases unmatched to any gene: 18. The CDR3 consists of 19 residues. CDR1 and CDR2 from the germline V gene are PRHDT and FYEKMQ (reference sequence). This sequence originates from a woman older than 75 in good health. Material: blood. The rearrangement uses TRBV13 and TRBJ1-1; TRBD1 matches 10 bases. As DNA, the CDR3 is TGTGCCAGCAGCTCCTATATGGGGACAGGGGCTGGTGTATTCACTGAAGCTTTCTTT. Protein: CASSSYMGTGAGVFTEAFF.